The clone carrying this TCR beta chain came up many times. Its antigen is not identified. The data stem from a study of neurological immune-mediated disorders. Notes on the study in general: Levels of TCR clonal expansion peaked in HTLV-1-associated myelopathy and reached their lowest in multiple sclerosis, under those of healthy controls. No expanded-clone CDR3 amino acid sequence recurred across subjects, suggesting private TCR-beta repertoires.

CDR1 is DFQATT, CDR2 SNEGSKA, per germline (reference sequence). The CDR3 runs 11 residues. Trimming pared 3 bases from V and 3 bases from J, leaving 3 bases between. Time point here: longitudinal time-point 3. Synthesis of cDNA used 5'RACE (with 10-nucleotide random UMIs). TCRdb fed the 5' RACE reads into MiXCR, producing one record per CDR3 protein. The data show roughly 100,000 distinct CDR3 sequences, approximately 10% seen once. The V call is TRBV20-1, the J call TRBJ1-3; D remains unclear. This clonotype was sampled from a female donor with HTLV-1-associated myelopathy (HAM/TSP). Sequencing was performed on PBMCs. The CDR3 reads CSASHGNTIYF. The CDR3 DNA follows: TGCAGTGCTAGTCATGGAAACACCATATATTTT.